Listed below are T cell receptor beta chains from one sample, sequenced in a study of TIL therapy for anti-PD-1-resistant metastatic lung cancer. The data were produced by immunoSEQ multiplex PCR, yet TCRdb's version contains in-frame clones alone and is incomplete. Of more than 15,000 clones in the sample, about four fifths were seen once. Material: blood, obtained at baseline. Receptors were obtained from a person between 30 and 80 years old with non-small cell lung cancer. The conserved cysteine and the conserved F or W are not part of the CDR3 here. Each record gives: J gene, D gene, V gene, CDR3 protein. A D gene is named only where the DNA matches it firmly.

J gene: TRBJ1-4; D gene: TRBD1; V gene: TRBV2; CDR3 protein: ASNTGVPGKLF
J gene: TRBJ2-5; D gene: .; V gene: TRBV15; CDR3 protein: ATSRDSQETQY
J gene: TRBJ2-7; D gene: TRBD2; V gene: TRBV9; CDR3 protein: ASSVETSGVGEQY
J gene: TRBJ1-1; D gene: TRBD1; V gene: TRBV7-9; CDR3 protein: ASSLGQGARTEAF
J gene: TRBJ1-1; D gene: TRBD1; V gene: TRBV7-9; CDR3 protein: ASRRGQGTNTEAF
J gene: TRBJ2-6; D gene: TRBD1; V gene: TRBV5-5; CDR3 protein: ASSSPSGQGSTGANVLT
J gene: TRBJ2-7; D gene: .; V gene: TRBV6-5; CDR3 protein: ASSRTVGPYEQY
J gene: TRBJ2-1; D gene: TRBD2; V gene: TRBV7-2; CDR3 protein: ASSLYVGTSGYNEQF
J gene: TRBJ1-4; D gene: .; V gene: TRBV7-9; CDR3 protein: ASSLATMGEKLF
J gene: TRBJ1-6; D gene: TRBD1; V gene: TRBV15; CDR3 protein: ATSRDETGGSSPLH
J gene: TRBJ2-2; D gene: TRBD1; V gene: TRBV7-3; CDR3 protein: ASSWTGGRSGELF
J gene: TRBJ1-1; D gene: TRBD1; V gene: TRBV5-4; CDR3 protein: ASSPRDRVVTEAF
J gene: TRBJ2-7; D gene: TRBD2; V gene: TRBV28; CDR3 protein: ASSFTSGAYEQY
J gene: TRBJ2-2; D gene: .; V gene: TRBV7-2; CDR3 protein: ASSLGGRGPGELF
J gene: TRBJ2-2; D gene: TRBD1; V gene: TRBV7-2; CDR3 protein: ASSLPRTGGRTGELF
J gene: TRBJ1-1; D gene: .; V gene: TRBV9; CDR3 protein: ASSEDGANTEAF
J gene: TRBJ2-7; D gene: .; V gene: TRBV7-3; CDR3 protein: ASSLSGAAHEQY
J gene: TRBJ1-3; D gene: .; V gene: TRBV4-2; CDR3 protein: ASSQGKVLGGSGNTIY
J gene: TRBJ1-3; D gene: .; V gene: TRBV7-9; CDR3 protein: ASSPAVGVGNTIY
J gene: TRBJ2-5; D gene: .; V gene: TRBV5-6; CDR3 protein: ASSLDGGQETQY
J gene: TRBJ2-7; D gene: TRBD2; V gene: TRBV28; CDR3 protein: ASSLFLGEGEQY
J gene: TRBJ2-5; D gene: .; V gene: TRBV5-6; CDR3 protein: ASSRFGGAQETQY
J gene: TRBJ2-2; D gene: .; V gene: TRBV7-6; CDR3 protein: ASSLWGPGITGELF
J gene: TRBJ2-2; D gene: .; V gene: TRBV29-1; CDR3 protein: SVSRGWDTGELF
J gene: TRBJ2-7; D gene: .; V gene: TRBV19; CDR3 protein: ASSIRTPSYEQY
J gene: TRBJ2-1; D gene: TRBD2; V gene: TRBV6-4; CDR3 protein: ASSREVAGVNEQF
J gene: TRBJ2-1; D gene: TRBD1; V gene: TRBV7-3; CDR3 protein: ASRSTGTGTPNEQF
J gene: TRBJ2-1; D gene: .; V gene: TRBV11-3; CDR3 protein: ASSLGMAGRRNEQF
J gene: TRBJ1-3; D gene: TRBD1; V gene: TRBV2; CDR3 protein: ASSVTGGSGNTIY